Listed here are 26 T cell receptor beta chains from one sample, sequenced in a study of T cell changes during pregnancy in multiple sclerosis. Here immunoSEQ multiplex PCR was the method, and the copy in TCRdb shows in-frame clones only, minus some. The data show roughly 110,000 clones, roughly nine tenths seen once. The specimen was peripheral blood, collected before pregnancy. The source of these receptors is a female donor with multiple sclerosis, enrolled in a pregnancy study.

This chain connects TRBV6-1 to TRBJ1-2; TRBD1 matches at 8 bases. This CDR3 comprises 12 residues. Germline loops: CDR1 MNHNS, CDR2 SASEGT. With V trimmed by 8 bases and J by 9 bases, 8 bases remained unmatched. This chain's CDR3 is CASGQGFFRYTF. Here the CDR3 DNA reads TGTGCCAGCGGACAGGGCTTTTTTCGCTACACCTTC.

The J gene is TRBJ1-5, the V gene TRBV2; 10 positions match TRBD1. The CDR3 contains 19 residues. After removal of 3 bases from V and 1 base from J, the junction contained 12 bases not matched to a gene. Germline CDR1 SNHLY, CDR2 FYNNEI. The CDR3 sequence is CASSDGQGVIPTSNQPQHF. CDR3 nucleotides: TGTGCCAGCAGTGACGGACAGGGGGTAATCCCAACGAGCAATCAGCCCCAGCATTTT. The full variable domain, completed using reference TRBV2 and TRBJ1-5, is EPEVTQTPSHQVTQMGQEVILRCVPISNHLYFYWYRQILGQKVEFLVSFYNNEISEKSEIFDDQFSVERPDGSNFTLKIRSTKLEDSAMYFCASSDGQGVIPTSNQPQHFGDGTRLSIL.

This clone was counted between two and nine times. The chain carries TRBV7-2 and TRBJ1-2; 8 nucleotides agree with TRBD1. CDR1 and CDR2 from the germline V gene are SGHTA and FQGNSA. This CDR3 comprises 13 residues. The ends lost 5 bases at V and 8 bases at J; junction bases unmatched: 7. The CDR3 bases are TGTGCCAGCAGCACGCGACAGGGGTTGGGCTACACCTTC. Encoded protein: CASSTRQGLGYTF.

This rearrangement joins TRBV25-1 to TRBJ2-1; TRBD2 aligns across 13 bases. V gave up 4 bases and J gave up 9 bases; unmatched junction bases: 9. Germline CDR1 MGHDK, CDR2 SYGVNS. The CDR3 has 16 amino acids. CDR3 sequence reads: CASSVTGTSGIGEQFF. The CDR3 DNA follows: TGTGCCAGCAGTGTTACCGGGACTAGCGGGATAGGTGAGCAGTTCTTC.

This clone came up a few times. This chain connects TRBV6-5 to TRBJ2-5; D is possibly TRBD2 (6 bases). V lost 6 bases, J lost 5 bases, and 13 bases lay in between. The CDR3 length is 13 residues. CDR1 and CDR2 from the germline V gene are MNHEY and SVGAGI. This CDR3 reads CASRRREVETQYF. The CDR3 coding sequence is TGTGCCAGCAGGCGAAGGGAGGTCGAGACCCAGTACTTC.

The chain joins TRBV11-2 to TRBJ2-7; perhaps TRBD2 as D (6 bases). This CDR3 comprises 15 residues. Looked up from germline, CDR1 is SGHAT and CDR2 is FQNNGV. V lost 5 bases and J 2 bases, leaving 16 bases between the germline ends. CDR3 protein: CASSPLGGATYEQYF. CDR3 nucleotides: TGTGCCAGCAGCCCCCTAGGAGGGGCGACCTACGAGCAGTACTTC.

The CDR3 nucleotides read TGTGCCAGCAGCCCGGGACAGGGGGTGGGCAATCAGCCCCAGCATTTT. Its protein product is CASSPGQGVGNQPQHF. The gene calls are TRBV5-5 and TRBJ1-5; 11 bases map to TRBD1. The V segment lost 4 bases and the J segment 2 bases; nucleotides outside the gene matches: 5. Germline V CDR1 and CDR2: SGHKS, YYEKEE (reference sequence). The CDR3 contains 16 residues. The full variable domain, with the rest looked up from reference TRBV5-5 and TRBJ1-5, is DAGVTQSPTHLIKTRGQQVTLRCSPISGHKSVSWYQQVLGQGPQFIFQYYEKEERGRGNFPDRFSARQFPNYSSELNVNALLLGDSALYLCASSPGQGVGNQPQHFGDGTRLSIL.

The V and J genes are TRBV5-1 and TRBJ2-7; 7 nucleotides match TRBD1. Germline CDR1 SGHRS, CDR2 YFSETQ. This CDR3 is 14 amino acids long. Unmatched junction bases numbered 6, after V lost 4 bases and J lost 2 bases. The CDR3 loop reads CASSAGTVAYEQYF. The CDR3 DNA follows: TGCGCCAGCAGCGCAGGGACAGTCGCCTACGAGCAGTACTTC. Variable domain in full (rest from reference TRBV5-1 and TRBJ2-7): KAGVTQTPRYLIKTRGQQVTLSCSPISGHRSVSWYQQTPGQGLQFLFEYFSETQRNKGNFPGRFSGRQFSNSRSEMNVSTLELGDSALYLCASSAGTVAYEQYFGPGTRLTVT.

The chain is built from TRBV11-3 and TRBJ1-1, with D possibly being TRBD1 (6 bases). Germline V gene data show CDR1 as SGHNT and CDR2 as YENEEA. V lost 10 bases to trimming and J lost 2 bases, with 14 bases between them. The CDR3 spans 13 residues. The CDR3 sequence: CATQHRVNTEAFF. CDR3 DNA: TGTGCCACCCAACACAGGGTAAACACTGAAGCTTTCTTT. Together with reference TRBV11-3 and TRBJ1-1, the CDR3 gives the full variable domain: EAGVVQSPRYKIIEKKQPVAFWCNPISGHNTLYWYLQNLGQGPELLIRYENEEAVDDSQLPKDRFSAERLKGVDSTLKIQPAELGDSAVYLCATQHRVNTEAFFGQGTRLTVV.

The CDR3 protein is CASSALTGSHEQYF. The CDR3 DNA sequence: TGTGCCAGCAGCGCCCTTACAGGGTCCCACGAGCAGTACTTC. This chain links TRBV7-8 with TRBJ2-7, with D possibly being TRBD1 (6 bases). The length of the CDR3 is 14 residues. The V and J ends lost 5 bases and 5 bases respectively, with 16 bases between them. From germline, CDR1 is SGHVS and CDR2 FQNEAQ.

The chain couples TRBV11-3 to TRBJ2-1, with D possibly being TRBD2 (6 bases). Germline V gives CDR1 SGHNT, CDR2 YENEEA. The CDR3 extends over 14 amino acids. With 3 bases removed from V and 3 bases from J, the gap between germline ends came to 9 bases. DNA for the CDR3: TGTGCCAGCAGCTTCGGCGGGGACTACAATGAGCAGTTCTTC. Its translation is CASSFGGDYNEQFF.

V is TRBV14 and J is TRBJ2-2; 8 bases map to TRBD1. Germline trimming cut 3 bases from V and 4 bases from J; bases unmatched to any gene: 4. The CDR3 is 15 residues long. Germline V gene sequence: CDR1 SGHDN, CDR2 FVKESK. CDR3 in DNA: TGTGCCAGCAGCCATCTCGACAGGGGCACCGGGGAGCTGTTTTTT. Translation: CASSHLDRGTGELFF.

This clone was found once. The chain uses TRBV2 and TRBJ1-6; 10 bases match TRBD1. The CDR3 has 15 amino acids. Germline CDR1 is SNHLY and CDR2 is FYNNEI. Losses at the gene ends were 4 bases for V and 7 bases for J; bases not matched to a gene: 4. This CDR3 is CASSAGDRGNSPLHF. CDR3 sequence (DNA): TGTGCCAGCAGTGCCGGGGACAGGGGAAATTCACCCCTCCACTTT.

The rearrangement uses TRBV6-1 and TRBJ2-3, with D possibly TRBD2 on 5 matching bases. Trimming removed 4 bases at V and 7 bases at J, with 9 bases between. Germline CDR1 and CDR2: MNHNS and SASEGT. The CDR3 is 12 amino acids. In nucleotides, the CDR3 is TGTGCCAGCAGTGGGACTTCCAATACGCAGTATTTT. Amino acid sequence: CASSGTSNTQYF.

This clone was seen only a few times. The rearrangement uses TRBV2 and TRBJ1-2; 7 bases align to TRBD1. The CDR3 sequence is 13 residues long. J lost 5 bases, V lost 2 bases, and 2 bases had no gene match. Germline CDR1 and CDR2: SNHLY and FYNNEI. The CDR3 nucleotides read TGTGCCAGCAGTGAACAGGGGGAGTATGGCTACACCTTC. Its translation is CASSEQGEYGYTF.

The chain combines TRBV7-2 with TRBJ1-5; 7 bases match TRBD1. CDR3 length equals 15 residues. Germline assignment: CDR1 SGHTA and CDR2 FQGNSA. The ends lost 4 bases at V and 6 bases at J; junction bases unmatched: 9. For the CDR3, the DNA is TGTGCCAGCAGCTCCATACAGGGGAGTACTCAGCCCCAGCATTTT. Translated, it gives CASSSIQGSTQPQHF.

This clone was counted a single time. This rearrangement joins TRBV6-6 to TRBJ1-2, with D unclear. The CDR3 has 13 residues. Germline assignment: CDR1 MNHNY and CDR2 SVGAGI (reference sequence). The germline V and J ends were trimmed by 6 bases and 0 bases, with 8 bases remaining between them. This CDR3 reads CASRSSANYGYTF. The CDR3 coding sequence is TGTGCCAGCAGATCAAGCGCTAACTATGGCTACACCTTC.

This clone was seen a single time. V and J are TRBV7-9 and TRBJ2-1, with D perhaps matching TRBD1 (5 bases). This CDR3 is built from 18 residues. The V gene lost 5 bases and the J gene lost 1 base, with 21 bases spanning the gap. CDR1 and CDR2 from the germline V gene are SEHNR and FQNEAQ (reference sequence). CDR3 DNA sequence: TGTGCCAGCAGCCAAAAGCCCCAAGGGGCGAATTCCTACAATGAGCAGTTCTTC. Residues: CASSQKPQGANSYNEQFF. The entire variable domain, with the rest obtained from reference TRBV7-9 and TRBJ2-1, is as follows: DTGVSQNPRHKITKRGQNVTFRCDPISEHNRLYWYRQTLGQGPEFLTYFQNEAQLEKSRLLSDRFSAERPKGSFSTLEIQRTEQGDSAMYLCASSQKPQGANSYNEQFFGPGTRLTVL.

V and J are TRBV7-6 and TRBJ1-1; TRBD1 matches 7 bases. CDR3 length: 15 residues. Looked up from germline, CDR1 is SGHVS and CDR2 is FNYEAQ. The junction had 9 bases not matched to a gene; V was cut back by 3 bases and J by 5 bases. The CDR3 loop reads CASSFQTGEVTEAFF. The DNA of the CDR3 is TGTGCCAGCAGCTTTCAAACAGGGGAAGTAACTGAAGCTTTCTTT.

The V gene is TRBV29-1, the J gene TRBJ2-3, with 12 bases that match TRBD2. V trimming: 7 bases; J trimming: 8 bases; junction bases outside the gene matches: 7. CDR1 is SQVTM and CDR2 is ANQGSEA in the germline V gene. The CDR3 has 13 residues. CDR3 sequence: CSGGLAGFVTQYF. CDR3 coding DNA: TGCAGCGGGGGACTAGCGGGTTTCGTTACGCAGTATTTT.

The rearrangement links TRBV2 to TRBJ2-1, with 15 bases fitting TRBD2. Germline lookup yields CDR1 SNHLY and CDR2 FYNNEI. V dropped 5 bases and J dropped 7; count of bases not matched to a gene: 6. This CDR3 has 16 residues. CDR3 sequence (DNA): TGTGCCAGCAGTCTATCCGGGACTAGCGGGAGGAATGAGCAGTTCTTC. As protein: CASSLSGTSGRNEQFF.

J is TRBJ2-1 and V is TRBV18, with 8 bases identical to TRBD2. J lost 2 bases, V lost 6 bases, and 12 bases had no gene match. The CDR3 consists of 17 residues. Germline V gene sequence: CDR1 KGHSH, CDR2 LQKENI. DNA of the CDR3: TGTGCCAGCTCCCGCGTCTTAGCGGGAATTACCTACAATGAGCAGTTCTTC. Translating gives CASSRVLAGITYNEQFF.

In nucleotides, the CDR3 is TGCAGCGCCTGGACAGGAGGCTATGGCTACACCTTC. This sequence encodes CSAWTGGYGYTF. The genes are TRBV29-1 and TRBJ1-2; 7 bases fit TRBD1. There are 12 residues in the CDR3. Germline assignment: CDR1 SQVTM and CDR2 ANQGSEA. J gave up 4 bases and V 7 bases, and 6 bases lay outside the gene matches.

This clone was counted once. The rearrangement joins TRBV7-8 to TRBJ2-7, with 10 bases matching TRBD2. Germline V gene sequence: CDR1 SGHVS, CDR2 FQNEAQ. J gave up 2 bases and V 3 bases, and 4 bases lay outside the gene matches. The CDR3 loop spans 15 amino acids. For the CDR3, the DNA is TGTGCCAGCAGCTTTAGCGGGAGGTACCCCTACGAGCAGTACTTC. It specifies CASSFSGRYPYEQYF.

The sample holds one count of this clone. V and J are TRBV7-9 and TRBJ1-1, with 10 bases lining up with TRBD1. After removal of 5 bases from V and 4 bases from J, the junction contained 7 bases not matched to a gene. The CDR3 is 15 amino acids. CDR1 and CDR2 (germline): SEHNR, FQNEAQ (reference sequence). The CDR3 nucleotides are TGTGCCAGCAGCCGAGACAGGGGGCAGGGCACTGAAGCTTTCTTT. Translating gives CASSRDRGQGTEAFF. The full variable domain, completed using reference TRBV7-9 and TRBJ1-1, is DTGVSQNPRHKITKRGQNVTFRCDPISEHNRLYWYRQTLGQGPEFLTYFQNEAQLEKSRLLSDRFSAERPKGSFSTLEIQRTEQGDSAMYLCASSRDRGQGTEAFFGQGTRLTVV.

V and J are TRBV6-4 and TRBJ1-6; 10 bases are a match to TRBD1. CDR3 size: 15 residues. V dropped 5 bases and J dropped 7; count of bases not matched to a gene: 5. Germline values: CDR1 MRHNA, CDR2 SNTAGT. CDR3 residues: CASSRTGGGNSPLHF. The CDR3 nucleotides are TGTGCCAGCAGTCGGACAGGGGGTGGCAATTCACCCCTCCACTTT.